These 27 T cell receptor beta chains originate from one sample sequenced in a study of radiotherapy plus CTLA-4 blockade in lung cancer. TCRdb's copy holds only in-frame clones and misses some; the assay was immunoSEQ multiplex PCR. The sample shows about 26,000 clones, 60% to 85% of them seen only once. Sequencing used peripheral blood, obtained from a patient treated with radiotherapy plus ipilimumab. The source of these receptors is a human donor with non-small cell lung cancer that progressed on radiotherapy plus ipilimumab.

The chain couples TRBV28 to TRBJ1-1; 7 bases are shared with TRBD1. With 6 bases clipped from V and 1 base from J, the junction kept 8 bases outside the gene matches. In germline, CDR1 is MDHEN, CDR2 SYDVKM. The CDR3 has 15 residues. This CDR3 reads CASRSHRGQNTEAFF. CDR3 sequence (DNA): TGTGCCAGCAGAAGCCACAGGGGCCAGAACACTGAAGCTTTCTTT.

CDR3 nucleotide sequence: TGCGCCAGCAGTTACCAATACACTGAAGCTTTCTTT. This sequence encodes CASSYQYTEAFF. This rearrangement joins TRBV10-2 to TRBJ1-1, with no clear D. This CDR3 is built from 12 residues. Trimming pared 5 bases from V and 3 bases from J, leaving 7 bases between. Germline V gene data show CDR1 as WSHSY and CDR2 as SAAADI.

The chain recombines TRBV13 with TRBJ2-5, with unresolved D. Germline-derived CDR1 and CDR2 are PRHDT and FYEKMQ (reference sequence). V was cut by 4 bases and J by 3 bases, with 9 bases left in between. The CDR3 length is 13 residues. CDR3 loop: CASSSDLEETQYF. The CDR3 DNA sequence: TGTGCCAGCAGCTCGGACCTCGAAGAGACCCAGTACTTC.

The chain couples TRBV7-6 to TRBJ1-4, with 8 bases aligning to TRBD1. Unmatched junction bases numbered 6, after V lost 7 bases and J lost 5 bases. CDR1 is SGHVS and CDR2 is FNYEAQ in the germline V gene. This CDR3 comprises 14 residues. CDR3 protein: CASTNRGLNEKLFF. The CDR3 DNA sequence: TGTGCCAGCACCAACAGGGGGTTAAATGAAAAACTGTTTTTT.

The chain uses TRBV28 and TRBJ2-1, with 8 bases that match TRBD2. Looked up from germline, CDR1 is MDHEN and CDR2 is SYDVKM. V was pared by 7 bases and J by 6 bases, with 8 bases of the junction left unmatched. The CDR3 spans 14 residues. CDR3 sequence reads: CASNPTSVRNEQFF. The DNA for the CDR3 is TGTGCCAGCAACCCGACTAGCGTTCGCAATGAGCAGTTCTTC.

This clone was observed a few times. CDR3: CASSYGQNYEQYF. CDR3 nucleotide sequence: TGTGCCAGCAGTTACGGGCAGAACTACGAGCAGTACTTC. J is TRBJ2-7 and V is TRBV6-5; D gene ambiguous. The CDR3 covers 13 residues. With 2 bases removed from V and 3 bases from J, the gap between germline ends came to 8 bases. Germline CDR1 MNHEY, CDR2 SVGAGI.

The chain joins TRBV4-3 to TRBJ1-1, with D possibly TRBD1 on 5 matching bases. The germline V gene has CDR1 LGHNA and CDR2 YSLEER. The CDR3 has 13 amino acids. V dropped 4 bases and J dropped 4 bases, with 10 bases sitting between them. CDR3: CASSPAGTTEAFF. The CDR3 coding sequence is TGCGCCAGCAGCCCGGCCGGGACCACTGAAGCTTTCTTT.

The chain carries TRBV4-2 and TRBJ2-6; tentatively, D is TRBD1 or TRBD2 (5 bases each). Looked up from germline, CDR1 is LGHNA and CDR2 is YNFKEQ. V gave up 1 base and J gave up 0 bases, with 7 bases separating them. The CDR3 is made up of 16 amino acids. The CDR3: CASSQGGYSGANVLTF. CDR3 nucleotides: TGTGCCAGCAGCCAAGGGGGGTACTCTGGGGCCAACGTCCTGACTTTC.

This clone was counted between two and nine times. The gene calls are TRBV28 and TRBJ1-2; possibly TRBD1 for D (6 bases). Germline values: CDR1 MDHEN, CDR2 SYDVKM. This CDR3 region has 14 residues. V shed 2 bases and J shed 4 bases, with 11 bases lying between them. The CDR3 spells CASSLEGVRYGYTF. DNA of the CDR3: TGTGCCAGCAGTTTAGAGGGGGTGCGCTATGGCTACACCTTC.

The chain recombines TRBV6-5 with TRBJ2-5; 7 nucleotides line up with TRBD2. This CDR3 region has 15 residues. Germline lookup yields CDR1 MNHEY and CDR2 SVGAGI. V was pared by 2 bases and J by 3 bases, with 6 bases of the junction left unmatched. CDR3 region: CASSYSLGREETQYF. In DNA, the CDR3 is TGTGCCAGCAGTTACAGCCTTGGGAGGGAAGAGACCCAGTACTTC.

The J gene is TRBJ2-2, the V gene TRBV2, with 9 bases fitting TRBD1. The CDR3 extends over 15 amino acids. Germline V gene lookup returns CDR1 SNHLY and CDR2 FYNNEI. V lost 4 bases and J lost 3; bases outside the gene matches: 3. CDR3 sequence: CASSGGQGHTGELFF. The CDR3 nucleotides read TGTGCCAGCAGTGGGGGACAGGGACACACCGGGGAGCTGTTTTTT. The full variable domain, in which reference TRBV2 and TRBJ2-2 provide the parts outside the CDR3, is EPEVTQTPSHQVTQMGQEVILRCVPISNHLYFYWYRQILGQKVEFLVSFYNNEISEKSEIFDDQFSVERPDGSNFTLKIRSTKLEDSAMYFCASSGGQGHTGELFFGEGSRLTVL.

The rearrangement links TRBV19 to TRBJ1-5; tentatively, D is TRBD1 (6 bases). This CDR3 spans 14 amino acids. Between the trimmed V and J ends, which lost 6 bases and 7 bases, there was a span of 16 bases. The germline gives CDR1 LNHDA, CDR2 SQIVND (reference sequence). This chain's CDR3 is CASSPPGAGQPQHF. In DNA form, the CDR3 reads TGTGCCAGTAGCCCCCCAGGGGCTGGGCAGCCCCAGCATTTT.

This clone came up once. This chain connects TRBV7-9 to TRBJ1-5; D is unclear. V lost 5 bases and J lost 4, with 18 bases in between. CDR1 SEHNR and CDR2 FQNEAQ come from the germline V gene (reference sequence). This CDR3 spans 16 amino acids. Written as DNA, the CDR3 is TGTGCCAGCAGCCTTAGAGGCGATCTCGGGAATCAGCCCCAGCATTTT. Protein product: CASSLRGDLGNQPQHF.

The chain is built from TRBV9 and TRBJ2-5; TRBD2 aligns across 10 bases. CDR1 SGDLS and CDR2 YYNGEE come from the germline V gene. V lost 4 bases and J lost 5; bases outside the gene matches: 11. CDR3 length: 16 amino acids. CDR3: CASSFGLADTVETQYF. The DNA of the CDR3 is TGTGCCAGCAGCTTTGGACTAGCGGACACCGTGGAGACCCAGTACTTC.

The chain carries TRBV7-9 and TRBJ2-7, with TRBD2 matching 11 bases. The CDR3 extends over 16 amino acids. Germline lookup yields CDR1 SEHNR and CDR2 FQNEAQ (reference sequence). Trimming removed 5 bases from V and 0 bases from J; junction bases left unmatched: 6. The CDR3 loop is CASSPPLAGGSYEQYF. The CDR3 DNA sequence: TGTGCCAGCAGCCCCCCCCTAGCGGGAGGCTCCTACGAGCAGTACTTC.

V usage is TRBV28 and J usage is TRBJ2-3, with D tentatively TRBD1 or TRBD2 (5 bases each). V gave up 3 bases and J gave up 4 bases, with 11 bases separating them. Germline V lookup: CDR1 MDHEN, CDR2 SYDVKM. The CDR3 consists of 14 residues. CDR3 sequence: CASSFSGPADTQYF. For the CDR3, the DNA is TGTGCCAGCAGTTTCTCGGGGCCGGCAGATACGCAGTATTTT.

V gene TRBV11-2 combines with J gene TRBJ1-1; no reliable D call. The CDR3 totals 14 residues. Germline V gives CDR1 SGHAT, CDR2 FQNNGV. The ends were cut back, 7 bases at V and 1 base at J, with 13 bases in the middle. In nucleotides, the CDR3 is TGTGCCAGCACTCAATCCGGTGGGAACACTGAAGCTTTCTTT. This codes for CASTQSGGNTEAFF.

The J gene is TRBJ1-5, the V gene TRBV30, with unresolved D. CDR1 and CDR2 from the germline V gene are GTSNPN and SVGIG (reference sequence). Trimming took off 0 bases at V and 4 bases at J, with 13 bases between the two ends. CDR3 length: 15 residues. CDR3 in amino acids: CAWSVGSWVNQPQHF. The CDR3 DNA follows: TGTGCCTGGAGTGTAGGCAGTTGGGTGAATCAGCCCCAGCATTTT.

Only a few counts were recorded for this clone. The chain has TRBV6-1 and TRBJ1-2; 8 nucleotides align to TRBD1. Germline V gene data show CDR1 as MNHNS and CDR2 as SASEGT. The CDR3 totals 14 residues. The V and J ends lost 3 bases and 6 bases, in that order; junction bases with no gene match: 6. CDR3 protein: CASSDRGPVDGYTF. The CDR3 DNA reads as TGTGCCAGCAGTGACAGGGGGCCGGTTGATGGCTACACCTTC.

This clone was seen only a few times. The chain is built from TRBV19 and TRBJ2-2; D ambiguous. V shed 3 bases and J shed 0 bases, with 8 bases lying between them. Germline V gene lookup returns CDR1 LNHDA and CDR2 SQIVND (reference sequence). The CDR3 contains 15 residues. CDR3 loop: CASSIPTANTGELFF. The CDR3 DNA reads TGTGCCAGTAGTATCCCCACCGCGAACACCGGGGAGCTGTTTTTT.

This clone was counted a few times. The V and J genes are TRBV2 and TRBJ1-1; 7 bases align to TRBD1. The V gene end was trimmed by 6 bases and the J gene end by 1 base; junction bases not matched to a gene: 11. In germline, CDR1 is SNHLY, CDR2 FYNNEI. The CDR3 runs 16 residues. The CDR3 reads CASRAAPGQPNTEAFF. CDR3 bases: TGTGCCAGCAGAGCAGCCCCGGGACAGCCGAACACTGAAGCTTTCTTT.

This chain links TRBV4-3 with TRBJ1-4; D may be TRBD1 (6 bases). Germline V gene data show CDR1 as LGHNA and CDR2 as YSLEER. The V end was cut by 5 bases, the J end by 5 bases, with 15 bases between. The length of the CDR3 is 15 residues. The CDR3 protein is CASSFRQEPNEKLFF. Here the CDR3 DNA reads TGCGCCAGCAGCTTCCGACAGGAGCCAAATGAAAAACTGTTTTTT.

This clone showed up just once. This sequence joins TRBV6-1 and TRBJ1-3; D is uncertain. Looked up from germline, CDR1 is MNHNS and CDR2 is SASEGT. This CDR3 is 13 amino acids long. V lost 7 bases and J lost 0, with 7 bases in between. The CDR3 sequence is CASTPVSGNTIYF. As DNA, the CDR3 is TGTGCCAGCACTCCGGTCTCTGGAAACACCATATATTTT.

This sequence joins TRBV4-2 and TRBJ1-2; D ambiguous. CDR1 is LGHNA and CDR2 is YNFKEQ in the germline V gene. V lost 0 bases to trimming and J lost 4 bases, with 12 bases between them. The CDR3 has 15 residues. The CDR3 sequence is CASSQELTTGYGYTF. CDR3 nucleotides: TGTGCCAGCAGCCAAGAACTGACCACTGGCTATGGCTACACCTTC.

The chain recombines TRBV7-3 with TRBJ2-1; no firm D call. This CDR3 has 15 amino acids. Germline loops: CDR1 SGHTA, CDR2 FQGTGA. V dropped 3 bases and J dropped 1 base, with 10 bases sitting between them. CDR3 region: CASSLADSSYNEQFF. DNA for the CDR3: TGTGCCAGCAGCTTGGCTGATTCGTCCTACAATGAGCAGTTCTTC.

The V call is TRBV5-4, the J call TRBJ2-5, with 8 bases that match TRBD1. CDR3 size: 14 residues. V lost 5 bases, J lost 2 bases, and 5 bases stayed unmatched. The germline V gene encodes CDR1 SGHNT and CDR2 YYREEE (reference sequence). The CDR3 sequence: CASRPDRAQETQYF. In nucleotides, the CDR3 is TGTGCCAGCAGACCGGACAGGGCGCAAGAGACCCAGTACTTC.

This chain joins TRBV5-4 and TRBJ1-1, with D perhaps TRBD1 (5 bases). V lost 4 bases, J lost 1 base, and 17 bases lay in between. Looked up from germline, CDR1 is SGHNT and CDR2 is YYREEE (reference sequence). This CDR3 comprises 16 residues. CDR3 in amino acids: CASSTEGRSRNTEAFF. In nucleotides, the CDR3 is TGTGCCAGCAGCACTGAGGGGCGCTCCCGGAACACTGAAGCTTTCTTT.